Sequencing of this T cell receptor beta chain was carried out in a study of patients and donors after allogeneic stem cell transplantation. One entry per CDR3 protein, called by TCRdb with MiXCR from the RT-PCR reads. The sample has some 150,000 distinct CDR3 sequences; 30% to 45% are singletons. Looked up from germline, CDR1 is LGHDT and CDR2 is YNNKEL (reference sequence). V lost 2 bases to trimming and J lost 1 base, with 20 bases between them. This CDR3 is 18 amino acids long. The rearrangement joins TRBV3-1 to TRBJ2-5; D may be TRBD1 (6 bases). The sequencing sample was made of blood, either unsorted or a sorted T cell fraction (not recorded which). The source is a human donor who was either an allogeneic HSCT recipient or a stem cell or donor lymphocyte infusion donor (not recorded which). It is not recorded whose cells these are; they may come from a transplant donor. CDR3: CASSQYITGKEAQETQYF. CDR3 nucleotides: TGTGCCAGCAGCCAATACATCACAGGGAAGGAGGCCCAAGAGACCCAGTACTTC.